A single T cell receptor (beta chain) is shown here with its context. Its antigen is not identified. Other DNA variants within this sample encode the same CDR3. This record comes from a study of shared clonotypes between healthy human individuals. Researchers divided each subset's genomic DNA evenly across several immunoSEQ plates. Data came from immunoSEQ multiplex PCR; TCRdb stores just in-frame clones and leaves some out. In the table there are 2,500,000 or so clones, 92% of which are singletons. Study outcomes and limitations: Generation of non-shared clonotypes was less probable than generation of clonotypes shared by all four donors.

Germline values: CDR1 MDHEN, CDR2 SYDVKM. V lost 6 bases, J lost 1 base, and 8 bases stayed unmatched. The length of the CDR3 is 15 residues. The genes are TRBV28 and TRBJ2-5; 7 bases align to TRBD1. The sample taken for sequencing was naive CD4+ T cells from PBMCs. Subset here: CD45RA+ positively selected. The receptor's source is a man younger than 30 in good health. Some clones in this sample may be carry-over from other donors' samples. CDR3 in amino acids: CASSSPGTAQETQYF. CDR3 sequence (DNA): TGTGCCAGCAGCTCTCCAGGGACAGCCCAAGAGACCCAGTACTTC.